Included here is one T cell receptor (beta chain) sequence, with context. Antigen: not known. Mismatch repair deficiency was confirmed in all patients, by PCR or immunohistochemistry. TCR sequencing covered a few patients who responded to pembrolizumab. This record belongs to a study of PD-1 blockade in mismatch repair-deficient tumors. The wider study: Enrolled about 2013-2017, patients had progressing, pretreated mismatch repair-deficient cancers of 12 to 13 types. Study-wide results and limits: Tumor-resident clones, often absent from pretreatment blood, expanded after pembrolizumab and then contracted.

TCRdb keeps only in-frame clones here, not all; method: immunoSEQ multiplex PCR. The sample includes around 48,000 clones, over 65% seen only once; the top ten take 2.5% to 4%. Here the sequenced sample was peripheral blood, taken 4 weeks after starting pembrolizumab. The TCR comes from an adult with mismatch repair-deficient cancer.

This CDR3 is CASRWDAGTGELFF. CDR3 nucleotides: TGTGCCAGCAGATGGGATGCGGGAACCGGGGAGCTGTTTTTT. The chain is built from TRBV27 and TRBJ2-2; perhaps TRBD2 as D (6 bases). The germline V gene encodes CDR1 MNHEY and CDR2 SMNVEV (reference sequence). V lost 6 bases and J 5 bases, leaving 13 bases between the germline ends. The CDR3 runs 14 residues.